The T cell receptor (beta chain) under discussion was sequenced for a study of a mutant IDH1 vaccine in newly diagnosed glioma. Study at large: Vaccine administration was initiated 4-6 weeks following radiotherapy alone, or with temozolomide cycles. Patients previously underwent radiotherapy, temozolomide, or both, and most underwent both. Sex among treated patients split about 60% male, about 40% female; mean age was about 40 years.

The time point was: week 5, during vaccination. Topical imiquimod was applied with each vaccine dose, which held 300 ug of mutant IDH1 20-mer peptide. On this clone itself: Its matching antigen is unknown.

The germline V gene has CDR1 SGHNT and CDR2 YENEEA. The CDR3 is 15 residues long. Trimming cost V 2 bases and J 3 bases, with 12 bases left between them. TCRdb's table, derived via immunoSEQ multiplex PCR, lists solely in-frame clones and lacks some. The sample lists about 25,000 clones, around 79% occurring once. Regarding the study as a whole: Pseudoprogression apparently tracked independently of changes in top peripheral T cell clonotypes.

The clonotype was recovered from a man in his forties or fifties with glioma. The chain is built from TRBV11-3 and TRBJ2-3, with D perhaps TRBD1 (7 bases). The starting material was PBMCs, obtained from a glioma patient whose treatment included an IDH1 peptide vaccine. As DNA, the CDR3 is TGTGCCAGCAGCTTATGGACAGGAGGGACAGATACGCAGTATTTT. It is translated as CASSLWTGGTDTQYF.